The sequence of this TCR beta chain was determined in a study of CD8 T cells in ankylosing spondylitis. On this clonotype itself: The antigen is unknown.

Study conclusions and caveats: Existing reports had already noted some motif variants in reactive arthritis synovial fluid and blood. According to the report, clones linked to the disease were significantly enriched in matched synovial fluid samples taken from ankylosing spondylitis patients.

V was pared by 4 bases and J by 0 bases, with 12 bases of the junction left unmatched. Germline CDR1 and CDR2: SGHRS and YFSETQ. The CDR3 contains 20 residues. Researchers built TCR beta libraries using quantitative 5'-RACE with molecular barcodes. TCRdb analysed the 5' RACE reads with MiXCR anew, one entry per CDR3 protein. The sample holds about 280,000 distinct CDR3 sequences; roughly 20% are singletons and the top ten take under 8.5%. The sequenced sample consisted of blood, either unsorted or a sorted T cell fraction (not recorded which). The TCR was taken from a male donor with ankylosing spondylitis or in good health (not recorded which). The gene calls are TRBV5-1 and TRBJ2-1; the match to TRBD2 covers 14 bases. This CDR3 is CASSNLGLAGGSISYNEQFF. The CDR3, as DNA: TGCGCCAGCAGCAACCTAGGACTAGCGGGAGGATCCATCTCCTACAATGAGCAGTTCTTC.